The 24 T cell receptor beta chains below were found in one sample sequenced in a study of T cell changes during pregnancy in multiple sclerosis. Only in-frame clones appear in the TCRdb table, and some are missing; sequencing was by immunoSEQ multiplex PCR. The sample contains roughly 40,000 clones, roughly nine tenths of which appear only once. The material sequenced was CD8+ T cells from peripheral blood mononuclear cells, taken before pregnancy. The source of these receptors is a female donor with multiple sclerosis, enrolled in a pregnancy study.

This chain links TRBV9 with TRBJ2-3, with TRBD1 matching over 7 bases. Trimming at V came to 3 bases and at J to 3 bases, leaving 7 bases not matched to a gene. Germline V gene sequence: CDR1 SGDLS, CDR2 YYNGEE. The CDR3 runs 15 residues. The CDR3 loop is CASSGQGADTDTQYF. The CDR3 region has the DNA TGTGCCAGCAGCGGACAGGGAGCGGATACAGATACGCAGTATTTT.

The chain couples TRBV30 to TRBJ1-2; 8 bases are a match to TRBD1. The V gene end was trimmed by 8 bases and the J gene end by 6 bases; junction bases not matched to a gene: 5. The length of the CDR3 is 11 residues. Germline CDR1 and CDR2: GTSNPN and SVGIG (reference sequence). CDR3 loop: CANNRGDGYTF. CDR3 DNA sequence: TGTGCCAACAACAGGGGGGATGGCTACACCTTC. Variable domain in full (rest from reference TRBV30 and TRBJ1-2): SQTIHQWPATLVQPVGSPLSLECTVEGTSNPNLYWYRQAAGRGLQLLFYSVGIGQISSEVPQNLSASRPQDRQFILSSKKLLLSDSGFYLCANNRGDGYTFGSGTRLTVV.

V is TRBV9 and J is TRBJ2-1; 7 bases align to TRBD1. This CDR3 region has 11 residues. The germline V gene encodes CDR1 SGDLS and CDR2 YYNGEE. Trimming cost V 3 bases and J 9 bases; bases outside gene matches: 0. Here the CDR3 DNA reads TGTGCCAGCAGCGGACAGGGTGAGCAGTTCTTC. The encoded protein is CASSGQGEQFF.

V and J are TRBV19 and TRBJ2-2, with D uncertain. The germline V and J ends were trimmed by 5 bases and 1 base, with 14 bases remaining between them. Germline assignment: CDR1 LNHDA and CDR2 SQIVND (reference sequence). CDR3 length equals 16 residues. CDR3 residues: CASSDRGSKNTGELFF. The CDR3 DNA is TGTGCCAGTAGTGACCGCGGATCAAAGAACACCGGGGAGCTGTTTTTT.

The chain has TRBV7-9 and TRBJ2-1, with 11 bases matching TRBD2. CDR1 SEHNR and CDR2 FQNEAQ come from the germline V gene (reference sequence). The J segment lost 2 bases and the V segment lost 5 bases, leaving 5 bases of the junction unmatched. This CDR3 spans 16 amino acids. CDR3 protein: CASSTLLAGAYNEQFF. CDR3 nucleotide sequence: TGTGCCAGCAGCACCCTACTAGCGGGGGCCTACAATGAGCAGTTCTTC.

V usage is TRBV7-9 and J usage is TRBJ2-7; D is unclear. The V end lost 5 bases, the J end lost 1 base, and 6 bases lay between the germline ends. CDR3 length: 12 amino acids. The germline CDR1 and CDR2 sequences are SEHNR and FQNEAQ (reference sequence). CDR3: CASSLRSYEQYF. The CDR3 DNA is TGTGCCAGCAGCCTTCGGTCCTACGAGCAGTACTTC.

CDR3 sequence reads: CASRGQGYYGYTF. Written as DNA, the CDR3 is TGTGCCAGCCGGGGACAGGGGTACTATGGCTACACCTTC. This chain joins TRBV7-9 and TRBJ1-2; 10 bases align to TRBD1. CDR1 is SEHNR, CDR2 FQNEAQ, per germline (reference sequence). The J segment lost 3 bases and the V segment lost 8 bases, leaving 3 bases of the junction unmatched. This CDR3 comprises 13 residues.

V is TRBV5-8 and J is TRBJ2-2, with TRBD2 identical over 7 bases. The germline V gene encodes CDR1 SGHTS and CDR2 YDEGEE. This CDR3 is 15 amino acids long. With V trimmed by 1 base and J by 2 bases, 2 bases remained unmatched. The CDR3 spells CASSLQAGNTGELFF. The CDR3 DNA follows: TGTGCCAGCAGCTTGCAAGCGGGAAACACCGGGGAGCTGTTTTTT.

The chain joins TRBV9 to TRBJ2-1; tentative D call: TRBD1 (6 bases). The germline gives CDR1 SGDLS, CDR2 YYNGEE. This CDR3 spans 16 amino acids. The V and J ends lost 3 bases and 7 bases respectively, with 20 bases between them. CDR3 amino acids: CASSAAGTSRPNEQFF. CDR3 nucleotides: TGTGCCAGCAGCGCCGCCGGGACATCGCGTCCTAATGAGCAGTTCTTC.

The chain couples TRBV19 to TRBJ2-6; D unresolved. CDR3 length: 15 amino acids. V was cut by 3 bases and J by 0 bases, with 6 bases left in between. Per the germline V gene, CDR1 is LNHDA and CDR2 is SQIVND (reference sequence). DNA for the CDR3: TGTGCCAGTAGTATGGCTAGCTCTGGGGCCAACGTCCTGACTTTC. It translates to CASSMASSGANVLTF.

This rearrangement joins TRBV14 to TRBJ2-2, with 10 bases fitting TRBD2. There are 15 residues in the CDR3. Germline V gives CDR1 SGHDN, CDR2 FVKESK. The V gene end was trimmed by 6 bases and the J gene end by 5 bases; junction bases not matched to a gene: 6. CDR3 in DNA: TGTGCCAGCAGGTGGACTAGCGGTGGGACCGGGGAGCTGTTTTTT. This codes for CASRWTSGGTGELFF.

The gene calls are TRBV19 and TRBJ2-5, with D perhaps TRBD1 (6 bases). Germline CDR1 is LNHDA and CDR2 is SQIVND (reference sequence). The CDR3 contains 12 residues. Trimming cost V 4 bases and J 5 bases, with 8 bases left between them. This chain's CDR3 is CASSTQGETQYF. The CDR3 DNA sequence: TGTGCCAGTAGTACTCAGGGGGAGACCCAGTACTTC.

CDR3 coding DNA: TGTGCCAGCAGTTCCCCGGAGGCCGGCGTTTTTGGCTACACCTTC. Its translation is CASSSPEAGVFGYTF. The chain links TRBV27 to TRBJ1-2; D gene unclear. With 4 bases removed from V and 7 bases from J, the gap between germline ends came to 19 bases. The V gene's germline CDR1 is MNHEY and CDR2 SMNVEV (reference sequence). This CDR3 comprises 15 residues.

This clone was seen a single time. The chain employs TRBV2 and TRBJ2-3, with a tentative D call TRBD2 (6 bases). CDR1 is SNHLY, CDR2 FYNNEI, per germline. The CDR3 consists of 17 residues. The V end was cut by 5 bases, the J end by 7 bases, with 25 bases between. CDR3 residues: CASSYTLSGNPDHTQYF. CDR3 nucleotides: TGTGCCAGCAGTTATACCCTTAGCGGAAACCCCGATCATACGCAGTATTTT.

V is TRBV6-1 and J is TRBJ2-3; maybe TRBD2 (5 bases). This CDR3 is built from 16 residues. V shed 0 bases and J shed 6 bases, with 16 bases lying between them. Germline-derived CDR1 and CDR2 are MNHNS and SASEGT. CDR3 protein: CASSEAPQTWRDTQYF. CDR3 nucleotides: TGTGCCAGCAGTGAAGCGCCTCAGACATGGAGGGATACGCAGTATTTT.

The CDR3: CASSSTGLVDEQYF. CDR3 bases: TGTGCCAGCAGCTCTACCGGACTAGTTGACGAGCAGTACTTC. This chain joins TRBV7-9 and TRBJ2-7, with 7 bases matching TRBD2. Germline trimming cut 4 bases from V and 5 bases from J; bases unmatched to any gene: 8. This CDR3 region has 14 residues. Germline loops: CDR1 SEHNR, CDR2 FQNEAQ (reference sequence).

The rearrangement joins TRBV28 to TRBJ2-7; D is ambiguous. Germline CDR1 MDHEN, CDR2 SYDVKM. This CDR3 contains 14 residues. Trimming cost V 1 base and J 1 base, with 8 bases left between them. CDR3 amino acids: CASSLSGQSYEQYF. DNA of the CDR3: TGTGCCAGCAGTTTATCTGGGCAGTCCTACGAGCAGTACTTC.

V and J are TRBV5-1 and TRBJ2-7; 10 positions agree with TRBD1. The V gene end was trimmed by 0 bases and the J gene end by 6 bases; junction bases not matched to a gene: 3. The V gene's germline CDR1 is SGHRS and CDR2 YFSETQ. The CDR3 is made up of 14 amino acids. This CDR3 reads CASSLGQGAREQYF. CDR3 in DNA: TGCGCCAGCAGCTTGGGACAGGGGGCCCGCGAGCAGTACTTC.

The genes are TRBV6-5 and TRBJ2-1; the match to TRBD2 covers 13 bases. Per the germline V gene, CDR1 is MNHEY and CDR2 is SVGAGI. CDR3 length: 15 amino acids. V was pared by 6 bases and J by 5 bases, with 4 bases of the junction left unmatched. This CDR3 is CASRSGLAGDNEQFF. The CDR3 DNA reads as TGTGCCAGCAGAAGCGGACTAGCGGGGGACAATGAGCAGTTCTTC.

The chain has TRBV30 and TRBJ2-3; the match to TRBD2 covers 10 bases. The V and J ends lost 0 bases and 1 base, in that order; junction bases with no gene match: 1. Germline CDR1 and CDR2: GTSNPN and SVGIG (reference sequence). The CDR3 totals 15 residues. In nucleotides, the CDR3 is TGTGCCTGGAGTGTGGGGACTAGCGGCACAGATACGCAGTATTTT. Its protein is CAWSVGTSGTDTQYF.

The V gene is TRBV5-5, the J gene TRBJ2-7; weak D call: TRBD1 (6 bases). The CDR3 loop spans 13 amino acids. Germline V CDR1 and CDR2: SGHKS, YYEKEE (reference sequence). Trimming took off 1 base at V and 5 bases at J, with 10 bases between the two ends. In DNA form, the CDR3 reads TGTGCCAGCAGCTTGCTGGGGGCGGACGAGCAGTACTTC. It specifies CASSLLGADEQYF.

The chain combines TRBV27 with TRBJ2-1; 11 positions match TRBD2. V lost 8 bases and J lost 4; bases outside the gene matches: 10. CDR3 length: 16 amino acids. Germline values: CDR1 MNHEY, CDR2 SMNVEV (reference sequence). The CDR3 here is CASRRLGLAVYNEQFF. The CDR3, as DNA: TGTGCCAGCCGACGCCTGGGACTAGCGGTTTACAATGAGCAGTTCTTC.

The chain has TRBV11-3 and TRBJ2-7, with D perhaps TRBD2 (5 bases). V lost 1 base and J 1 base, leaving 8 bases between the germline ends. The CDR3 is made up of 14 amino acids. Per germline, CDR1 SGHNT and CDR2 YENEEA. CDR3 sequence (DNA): TGTGCCAGCAGCTTAGGCCCGGGATCCTACGAGCAGTACTTC. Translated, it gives CASSLGPGSYEQYF.

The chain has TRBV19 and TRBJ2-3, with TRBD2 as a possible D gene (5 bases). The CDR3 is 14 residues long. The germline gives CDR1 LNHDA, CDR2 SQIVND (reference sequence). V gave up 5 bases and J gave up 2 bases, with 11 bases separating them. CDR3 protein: CASSPEVSTDTQYF. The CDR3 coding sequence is TGTGCCAGTAGTCCGGAGGTCTCCACAGATACGCAGTATTTT.